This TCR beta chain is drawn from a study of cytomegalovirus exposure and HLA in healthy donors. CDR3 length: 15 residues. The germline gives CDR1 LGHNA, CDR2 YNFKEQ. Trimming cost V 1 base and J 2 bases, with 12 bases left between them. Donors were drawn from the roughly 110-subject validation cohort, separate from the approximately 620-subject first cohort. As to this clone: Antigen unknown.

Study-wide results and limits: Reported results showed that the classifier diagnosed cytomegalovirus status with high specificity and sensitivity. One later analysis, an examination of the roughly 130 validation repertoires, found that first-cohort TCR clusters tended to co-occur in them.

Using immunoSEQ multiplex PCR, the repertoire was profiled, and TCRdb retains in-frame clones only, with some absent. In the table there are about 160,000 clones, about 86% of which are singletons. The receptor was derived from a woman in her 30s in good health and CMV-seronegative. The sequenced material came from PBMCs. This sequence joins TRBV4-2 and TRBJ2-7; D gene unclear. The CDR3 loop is CASSQGLSPPYEQYF. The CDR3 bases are TGTGCCAGCAGCCAAGGGCTCAGTCCGCCCTACGAGCAGTACTTC.